Following are 32 T cell receptor beta chains from one sample sequenced in a study of cytotoxic CD8 clonotypes in ibrutinib-treated CLL. This table comes from immunoSEQ multiplex PCR, and its TCRdb copy is limited to in-frame clones, with some not included. Here the sample spans fewer than 25,000 clones, around 75% being singletons. The material sequenced was PBMCs, taken after 24 months of ibrutinib treatment. Receptors were obtained from a human donor with chronic lymphocytic leukemia.

This chain connects TRBV5-4 to TRBJ1-1, with 7 nucleotides matching TRBD1. The germline CDR1 and CDR2 sequences are SGHNT and YYREEE (reference sequence). V lost 0 bases, J lost 5 bases, and 13 bases stayed unmatched. This CDR3 contains 17 residues. CDR3 protein: CASSLGPDRVLSTEAFF. The CDR3 DNA follows: TGTGCCAGCAGCTTGGGGCCTGACAGGGTTTTGTCGACTGAAGCTTTCTTT.

V gene TRBV12-5 combines with J gene TRBJ2-6; D ambiguous. This CDR3 is 13 amino acids long. In germline, CDR1 is LGHNT, CDR2 FRNRAP. Trimming took off 7 bases at V and 2 bases at J, with 6 bases between the two ends. The CDR3 loop reads CASAPPGANVLTF. The CDR3, as DNA: TGTGCTAGTGCCCCCCCTGGGGCCAACGTCCTGACTTTC.

This clone was picked up a small number of times. This chain uses TRBV7-9 with TRBJ2-4; TRBD1 or TRBD2 may be the D gene (6 bases each). Trimming removed 3 bases from V and 7 bases from J, with 19 bases in between. Germline assignment: CDR1 SEHNR and CDR2 FQNEAQ (reference sequence). This CDR3 spans 16 amino acids. CDR3 region: CASSFRGADSRNIQYF. CDR3 coding DNA: TGTGCCAGCAGCTTCCGCGGGGCGGACAGCCGGAACATTCAGTACTTC.

This clone was seen a few times. The V gene is TRBV27, the J gene TRBJ1-2; 7 bases map to TRBD1. The V segment lost 6 bases and the J segment 6 bases; nucleotides outside the gene matches: 10. The CDR3 spans 14 residues. Germline CDR1 is MNHEY and CDR2 is SMNVEV (reference sequence). CDR3 nucleotides: TGTGCCAGCAGAGAAGACAGGGAGAGTGATGGCTACACCTTC. It yields the protein CASREDRESDGYTF.

This clone was observed a single time. The J gene is TRBJ2-5, the V gene TRBV4-2; TRBD2 agrees at 9 bases. Trimming at V came to 1 base and at J to 8 bases, leaving 14 bases not matched to a gene. Per the germline V gene, CDR1 is LGHNA and CDR2 is YNFKEQ. This CDR3 has 17 amino acids. The CDR3 sequence: CASSQVALRGGKDTQYF. The CDR3 DNA reads as TGTGCCAGCAGCCAAGTGGCCCTGCGGGGGGGGAAGGATACCCAGTACTTC.

About this clone itself: Other nucleotide sequences from this sample produce the same CDR3. The V and J genes are TRBV10-1 and TRBJ1-1; possible D gene TRBD1, 5 bases. The CDR3 loop spans 13 amino acids. Trimming took 2 bases from V and 4 from J, leaving 8 bases between them. The germline V gene has CDR1 WNHNN and CDR2 SYGVQD (reference sequence). The CDR3 is CASSEQGGTEAFF. CDR3 in DNA: TGCGCCAGCAGTGAGCAGGGTGGCACTGAAGCTTTCTTT.

The chain links TRBV9 to TRBJ2-2; D tentatively fits TRBD1 or TRBD2 (5 bases each). V was clipped by 0 bases and J by 7 bases, with 16 bases between them. Per germline, CDR1 SGDLS and CDR2 YYNGEE. The CDR3 consists of 16 residues. The CDR3 nucleotides are TGTGCCAGCAGCGTAGCGATTAGCGAGGGGCACGGGGAGCTGTTTTTT. Protein sequence: CASSVAISEGHGELFF.

The chain carries TRBV11-1 and TRBJ2-3, with D possibly matching TRBD2 (6 bases). Trimming cost V 6 bases and J 1 base, with 23 bases left between them. The germline CDR1 and CDR2 sequences are SGHAT and FQDESV (reference sequence). The CDR3 is 18 residues long. CDR3 protein: CASSHTFLLAVGTDTQYF. In DNA, the CDR3 is TGTGCCAGCAGTCACACTTTCCTACTAGCAGTGGGCACAGATACGCAGTATTTT.

The V call is TRBV2, the J call TRBJ1-3; D is perhaps TRBD1 (5 bases). Trimming took 2 bases from V and 11 from J, leaving 25 bases between them. CDR3 size: 17 residues. Germline CDR1 SNHLY, CDR2 FYNNEI. The CDR3 DNA reads as TGTGCCAGCAGTGAAAAGGGCAGGGAAGCGTTGGCGTTGGCCATATATTTT. Protein: CASSEKGREALALAIYF.

The chain is built from TRBV27 and TRBJ2-5; either TRBD1 or TRBD2 may fit D (5 bases each). Per the germline V gene, CDR1 is MNHEY and CDR2 is SMNVEV (reference sequence). This CDR3 spans 14 amino acids. V was clipped by 0 bases and J by 3 bases, with 8 bases between them. The DNA for the CDR3 is TGTGCCAGCAGTTTATCGAGAGGGGAAGAGACCCAGTACTTC. Residues: CASSLSRGEETQYF.

The V and J genes are TRBV9 and TRBJ2-1, with 7 positions matching TRBD2. The CDR3 loop spans 16 amino acids. Germline CDR1 reads SGDLS; CDR2 reads YYNGEE. V lost 0 bases and J lost 3; bases outside the gene matches: 6. The CDR3 loop reads CASSVAPAGNYNEQFF. CDR3 coding DNA: TGTGCCAGCAGCGTAGCTCCAGCGGGGAACTACAATGAGCAGTTCTTC.

The V call is TRBV19, the J call TRBJ1-2; D might be TRBD1 (5 bases). Germline V lookup: CDR1 LNHDA, CDR2 SQIVND (reference sequence). CDR3 length equals 14 residues. The V gene lost 0 bases and the J gene lost 3 bases, with 8 bases spanning the gap. The CDR3 DNA sequence: TGTGCCAGTAGTATAGACAGGGAAGACTATGGCTACACCTTC. Its protein product is CASSIDREDYGYTF.

V usage is TRBV5-6 and J usage is TRBJ1-5; 10 nucleotides line up with TRBD1. The germline V gene encodes CDR1 SGHDT and CDR2 YYEEEE. V trimming: 4 bases; J trimming: 1 base; junction bases outside the gene matches: 14. There are 19 residues in the CDR3. As DNA, the CDR3 is TGTGCCAGCAGCCAAATGACAGGGGGCGGGTGGCTGAGCAATCAGCCCCAGCATTTT. It translates to CASSQMTGGGWLSNQPQHF.

J is TRBJ1-2 and V is TRBV7-9; possible D gene TRBD1, 5 bases. The ends were cut back, 7 bases at V and 6 bases at J, with 12 bases in the middle. The CDR3 covers 12 residues. Germline CDR1 reads SEHNR; CDR2 reads FQNEAQ (reference sequence). The CDR3 DNA sequence: TGTGCCAGCACCACTGCGGGGGATGGCTACACCTTC. Its translation: CASTTAGDGYTF.

The gene calls are TRBV19 and TRBJ1-5; TRBD1 is a possible D gene (6 bases). Trimming removed 7 bases at V and 2 bases at J, with 15 bases between. Germline V CDR1 and CDR2: LNHDA, SQIVND (reference sequence). This CDR3 contains 15 residues. CDR3 residues: CASTKGGIGNQPQHF. CDR3 nucleotide sequence: TGTGCCAGTACCAAGGGGGGGATTGGCAATCAGCCCCAGCATTTT.

This rearrangement joins TRBV4-1 to TRBJ2-2; TRBD1 aligns across 9 bases. Germline V lookup: CDR1 MGHRA, CDR2 YSYEKL. J lost 1 base, V lost 6 bases, and 9 bases had no gene match. CDR3 length equals 17 residues. CDR3: CASSSRPGQGNTGELFF. Here the CDR3 DNA reads TGCGCCAGCAGTAGTAGGCCGGGACAGGGGAACACCGGGGAGCTGTTTTTT.

There are a few counts of this clone. The chain uses TRBV11-2 and TRBJ1-6, with D possibly matching TRBD1 (6 bases). Germline V gene sequence: CDR1 SGHAT, CDR2 FQNNGV. The V gene lost 6 bases and the J gene lost 9 bases, with 18 bases spanning the gap. The CDR3 totals 15 residues. The CDR3 coding sequence is TGTGCCAGCAGTCGGAGGTCGGGGGGCGTTTCACCCCTCCACTTT. Encoded protein: CASSRRSGGVSPLHF.

CDR3 sequence: CASSSYGGVYEQYF. CDR3 bases: TGTGCCAGCAGTTCCTATGGGGGTGTCTACGAGCAGTACTTC. This chain connects TRBV28 to TRBJ2-7; possibly TRBD1 or TRBD2 for D (5 bases each). The germline V and J ends were trimmed by 4 bases and 3 bases, with 13 bases remaining between them. The CDR3 extends over 14 amino acids. Germline V gene lookup returns CDR1 MDHEN and CDR2 SYDVKM. Full variable domain (rest looked up from reference TRBV28 and TRBJ2-7): DVKVTQSSRYLVKRTGEKVFLECVQDMDHENMFWYRQDPGLGLRLIYFSYDVKMKEKGDIPEGYSVSREKKERFSLILESASTNQTSMYLCASSSYGGVYEQYFGPGTRLTVT.

This clone was recorded a few times. This chain links TRBV5-5 with TRBJ2-5, with 8 bases lining up with TRBD2. CDR3 size: 14 residues. The germline gives CDR1 SGHKS, CDR2 YYEKEE (reference sequence). The V and J ends lost 5 bases and 2 bases, in that order; junction bases with no gene match: 5. CDR3 bases: TGTGCCAGCAGAGACACTAGCGGACAAGAGACCCAGTACTTC. Its protein product is CASRDTSGQETQYF.

The chain recombines TRBV9 with TRBJ1-6, with 10 bases fitting TRBD1. Looked up from germline, CDR1 is SGDLS and CDR2 is YYNGEE. V gave up 3 bases and J gave up 9 bases; unmatched junction bases: 9. The CDR3 covers 16 residues. CDR3 protein: CASSAGQGSLSSPLHF. CDR3 sequence (DNA): TGTGCCAGCAGCGCGGGACAGGGGTCTCTGAGTTCACCCCTCCACTTT.

The rearrangement uses TRBV4-1 and TRBJ1-2; D remains unclear. Germline loops: CDR1 MGHRA, CDR2 YSYEKL. The V gene lost 0 bases and the J gene lost 1 base, with 9 bases spanning the gap. CDR3 length: 15 residues. The CDR3 loop is CASSQDSFINYGYTF. As DNA, the CDR3 is TGCGCCAGCAGCCAAGATAGTTTTATTAACTATGGCTACACCTTC.

The chain links TRBV20-1 to TRBJ2-1; D possibly corresponds to TRBD2 (5 bases). V was shortened by 1 base and J by 10 bases, with 5 bases between the two germline ends. The CDR3 has 10 amino acids. The germline CDR1 and CDR2 sequences are DFQATT and SNEGSKA (reference sequence). The CDR3, as DNA: TGCAGTGCTAGAGGCGGGGAGCAGTTCTTC. Its protein product is CSARGGEQFF.

This clone was counted a single time. This chain connects TRBV18 to TRBJ2-1; 10 positions match TRBD1. The CDR3 has 15 residues. V dropped 6 bases and J dropped 5; count of bases not matched to a gene: 7. Per the germline V gene, CDR1 is KGHSH and CDR2 is LQKENI. CDR3 amino acids: CASSRDRGGHNEQFF. The CDR3 nucleotides read TGTGCCAGCTCGCGGGACAGGGGTGGGCACAATGAGCAGTTCTTC.

The V call is TRBV5-4, the J call TRBJ2-2, with 8 bases that match TRBD1. Germline-derived CDR1 and CDR2 are SGHNT and YYREEE (reference sequence). The CDR3 totals 16 residues. Trimming at V came to 3 bases and at J to 3 bases, leaving 7 bases not matched to a gene. In DNA, the CDR3 is TGTGCCAGCAGCTCGGCGGACAGGGTACACACCGGGGAGCTGTTTTTT. This codes for CASSSADRVHTGELFF.

The V and J genes are TRBV27 and TRBJ1-5, with D possibly being TRBD1 (5 bases). This CDR3 has 17 amino acids. V was trimmed by 7 bases and J by 7 bases, leaving 26 bases between them. Germline-derived CDR1 and CDR2 are MNHEY and SMNVEV (reference sequence). The CDR3 protein is CASKNAGWGELTQPQHF. CDR3 DNA: TGTGCCAGCAAAAATGCTGGGTGGGGGGAGCTGACGCAGCCCCAGCATTTT.

This clone showed up just a few times. The chain has TRBV4-2 and TRBJ1-2; D is unclear. Germline CDR1 LGHNA, CDR2 YNFKEQ. V lost 0 bases to trimming and J lost 4 bases, with 12 bases between them. This CDR3 is built from 15 residues. Here the CDR3 reads CASSQELTDFYGYTF. The DNA for the CDR3 is TGTGCCAGCAGCCAAGAATTGACGGACTTCTATGGCTACACCTTC.

The V and J genes are TRBV19 and TRBJ1-5, with D uncertain. Germline V gene sequence: CDR1 LNHDA, CDR2 SQIVND (reference sequence). This CDR3 is built from 13 residues. The V end lost 4 bases, the J end lost 7 bases, and 11 bases lay between the germline ends. The CDR3 DNA reads TGTGCCAGTAGTAGACGCGGTAGCCAGCCCCAGCATTTT. Amino acid sequence: CASSRRGSQPQHF.

The rearrangement uses TRBV7-2 and TRBJ1-4; a weak D match, TRBD1 (6 bases). Germline V gene data show CDR1 as SGHTA and CDR2 as FQGNSA. V dropped 2 bases and J dropped 7 bases, with 14 bases sitting between them. The CDR3 loop spans 15 amino acids. CDR3 sequence reads: CASSLRGEEVEKLFF. In DNA form, the CDR3 reads TGTGCCAGCAGCTTAAGGGGGGAAGAGGTTGAAAAACTGTTTTTT.

V and J are TRBV6-6 and TRBJ1-2; a possible D gene is TRBD1 (6 bases). The CDR3 totals 15 residues. V was trimmed by 2 bases and J by 6 bases, leaving 16 bases between them. Germline V gives CDR1 MNHNY, CDR2 SVGAGI (reference sequence). CDR3 coding DNA: TGTGCCAGCAGTTACCCCCCTATAGAGGGGGATGGCTACACCTTC. Translation gives CASSYPPIEGDGYTF.

The genes are TRBV10-2 and TRBJ1-2; 10 bases fit TRBD1. Per germline, CDR1 WSHSY and CDR2 SAAADI. There are 15 residues in the CDR3. J gave up 4 bases and V 3 bases, and 5 bases lay outside the gene matches. In DNA form, the CDR3 reads TGCGCCAGCAGTGATCCCGGACAGGGGGTCTATGGCTACACCTTC. It translates to CASSDPGQGVYGYTF.

The rearrangement joins TRBV7-9 to TRBJ2-2, with D perhaps TRBD1 (5 bases). The CDR3 is made up of 19 amino acids. From germline, CDR1 is SEHNR and CDR2 FQNEAQ (reference sequence). The V end was cut by 2 bases, the J end by 6 bases, with 25 bases between. DNA for the CDR3: TGTGCCAGCAGCTTACAATTTCTTTGGTACAAGGGGCCATCCGGGGAGCTGTTTTTT. Encoded protein: CASSLQFLWYKGPSGELFF.

This clone was counted only a few times. The chain couples TRBV9 to TRBJ2-2, with unresolved D. The CDR3 extends over 14 amino acids. Germline assignment: CDR1 SGDLS and CDR2 YYNGEE. Trimming took 0 bases from V and 2 from J, leaving 5 bases between them. The CDR3 is CASSVGLNTGELFF. CDR3 nucleotides: TGTGCCAGCAGCGTAGGTCTAAACACCGGGGAGCTGTTTTTT.